This TCR beta chain was recorded in a study of B cell selection in AIRE deficiency. Study results and limitations: Tconv and Treg cells from AIRE-deficient patients resembled healthy donors in TCRBV usage, CDR3 length and diversity.

This table comes from immunoSEQ multiplex PCR, and its TCRdb copy is limited to in-frame clones, with some not included. The sample comprises 12,000 to 15,000 clones, about 93% of which are singletons, and approximately 1.1% rests with the top ten. The CDR3 length is 15 residues. Trimming stripped 2 bases from V and 0 bases from J, with 11 bases between. CDR1 and CDR2 (germline): SGHTS, YDEGEE. To note about this clone: Its target is unknown.

Sorted regulatory T cells were CD4-positive, CD25-high and CD127-low or negative. The chain employs TRBV5-8 and TRBJ2-5; unclear D gene. The clonotype was recovered from a human donor with AIRE deficiency. Sequenced input: Tregs sorted from PBMCs. CDR3 DNA sequence: TGTGCCAGCAGCTTCGGGCAGTTGTACCAAGAGACCCAGTACTTC. This translates into CASSFGQLYQETQYF.